Given below is one TCR beta chain in context. Its antigen is as yet unknown. The junction and the germline gene differ at one end; a read error may be behind it. The same CDR3 also results from other DNA sequences found in this sample. The data belong to a study of Tregs in tolerant kidney transplant recipients. Study-wide findings and caveats: In tolerant patients, donor-specific Tregs outgrew total Tregs, suggesting antigen-driven expansion.

The CDR3 loop spans 16 amino acids. Germline V gene data show CDR1 as SGHNT and CDR2 as YENEEA. Mixed chimerism was transient after nonmyeloablative marrow transplants from related graft donors. The data were produced by immunoSEQ multiplex PCR, yet TCRdb's version contains in-frame clones alone and is incomplete. Of approximately 60,000 clones in the sample, 70% to 90% were seen once. J is TRBJ2-7 and V is TRBV11-3; 7 bases align to TRBD2. This clonotype originated in a human patient who received a combined kidney and bone marrow transplant. Some T cells may arise from the graft donor. The source was CD4+ T cells from blood (PBMCs), collected 6 months after the transplant. CDR3 sequence: CASSLVSSGSSYEQYF. The CDR3 DNA reads TGCGCCAGCAGCTTAGTGTCTAGCGGAAGCTCCTACGAGCAGTACTTC. The whole variable domain, filled in from reference TRBV11-3 and TRBJ2-7, reads EAGVVQSPRYKIIEKKQPVAFWCNPISGHNTLYWYLQNLGQGPELLIRYENEEAVDDSQLPKDRFSAERLKGVDSTLKIQPAELGDSAVYLCASSLVSSGSSYEQYFGPGTRLTVT.